This TCR beta chain was observed in a study of cytomegalovirus exposure and HLA in healthy donors. For the study at large: HLA-typed donors were the source of around 80 million unique TCRs, which an early data release held. General study points: Exclusion as indistinguishable affected some V segments, including TRBV6-2 and TRBV6-3. In vitro checks showed that a few CMV-associated chains really do target CMV antigens.

From germline, CDR1 is KGHSH and CDR2 LQKENI. J gave up 8 bases and V 3 bases, and 2 bases lay outside the gene matches. The CDR3 sequence is 14 residues long. About this clone: Its antigen is currently unknown.

The PCR ran on 60 Vbeta and 13 Jbeta primers. Produced via immunoSEQ multiplex PCR; TCRdb's table is partial and in-frame only. This repertoire shows 90,000 to 140,000 clones, 60% to 80% found once; its top ten account for over 7.5%. Sequenced: PBMCs. The TCR comes from a woman aged 40 to 55 in good health and CMV-seropositive. This chain connects TRBV18 to TRBJ2-6; TRBD1 matches 9 bases. The CDR3 coding sequence is TGTGCCAGCTCACCCGGGACAGGGACCAACGTCCTGACTTTC. Translated: CASSPGTGTNVLTF.